This T cell receptor (beta chain) was captured by sequencing in a study of T cell repertoires in cytomegalovirus infection. Study-wide context: Recently identified HLA-C-restricted CMV epitopes were used, and well-studied HLA-B-restricted CMV epitopes were used as well. In public TCR beta signatures, there were indications of both CMV infection and matching HLA type. The study, taken as a whole, reports: Cumulated frequencies of public TCR beta families served to identify carriers of CMV plus the relevant HLA. HLA-C-restricted TCR beta clonotypes specific for CMV led the ex vivo response.

The trim removed 0 bases at V and 5 bases at J, leaving 2 bases unmatched. Per germline, CDR1 MNHEY and CDR2 SVGEGT. CDR3 size: 15 residues. TCRdb processed the reads anew with MiXCR; each CDR3 protein has one entry. The sample includes about 900,000 distinct CDR3 sequences, roughly 30% of them seen just once. This clonotype was seen only a few times. As yet, its antigen is unknown. The source is a human donor in good health (CMV status not recorded). Some clones in this sample may be carry-over from other donors' samples. This specimen consisted of cultured CD8+ T cells from PBMCs, obtained from culture after CMV antigen stimulation. The chain is built from TRBV6-2 or TRBV6-3 and TRBJ2-1, with TRBD2 matching over 9 bases. CDR3 region: CASSYSTSGHNEQFF. The CDR3 nucleotides read TGTGCCAGCAGTTACTCGACTAGCGGACACAATGAGCAGTTCTTC.